A selection of T cell receptor beta chains follows, all from one sample in a study of T-cell memory formation after mild COVID-19. MiXCR, run by TCRdb on the 5' RACE reads, gives a single entry per CDR3 protein. The table lists roughly 300,000 distinct CDR3 sequences, under 20% of them singletons. Sequencing used PBMCs or a T cell subset sorted from them (not recorded which). These TCRs come from a young man who had mild COVID-19 (a few samples of this study predate the infection). Cell type and time point are not known. Each CDR3 is given with its conserved first and last residue. Fields, in order: CDR3 protein, CDR3 DNA, J gene, clone size, CDR3 length, V gene, D gene. A D gene is named only where the DNA matches it firmly. Not every row has a clone size; where given, it reads once, few, many or a size class.

CDR3aa: CASSLGVGLSGGSNEQFF; CDR3nt: TGTGCCAGCAGCTTAGGGGTCGGACTAAGCGGGGGGTCCAATGAGCAGTTCTTC; j_gene: TRBJ2-1; abundance: NA; len: 18; v_gene: TRBV7-8; d_gene: TRBD2
CDR3aa: CASSLTGTGVVEAFF; CDR3nt: TGCGCCAGCAGCTTGACCGGGACAGGGGTGGTTGAAGCTTTCTTT; j_gene: TRBJ1-1; abundance: NA; len: 15; v_gene: TRBV5-1; d_gene: TRBD1
CDR3aa: CAITSDSHIKNTGELFF; CDR3nt: TGTGCCATCACCTCCGACTCCCATATTAAAAACACCGGGGAGCTGTTTTTT; j_gene: TRBJ2-2; abundance: NA; len: 17; v_gene: TRBV10-3; d_gene: NA
CDR3aa: CASISQMGTEAFF; CDR3nt: TGTGCCAGCATTTCTCAAATGGGGACTGAAGCTTTCTTT; j_gene: TRBJ1-1; abundance: once; len: 13; v_gene: TRBV5-6; d_gene: NA
CDR3aa: CASSVEAREDTGELFF; CDR3nt: TGTGCCAGCAGCGTAGAAGCCAGGGAGGACACCGGGGAGCTGTTTTTT; j_gene: TRBJ2-2; abundance: NA; len: 16; v_gene: TRBV9; d_gene: NA
CDR3aa: CSARDPRSSRETQYF; CDR3nt: TGCAGTGCTAGAGATCCGCGGTCTAGCAGGGAGACCCAGTACTTC; j_gene: TRBJ2-5; abundance: NA; len: 15; v_gene: TRBV20-1; d_gene: NA
CDR3aa: CASIPTTSGGGTGELFF; CDR3nt: TGTGCCAGCATCCCGACGACTAGCGGGGGAGGGACCGGGGAGCTGTTTTTT; j_gene: TRBJ2-2; abundance: few; len: 17; v_gene: TRBV12-3/TRBV12-4; d_gene: TRBD2
CDR3aa: CASSQGQPETQYF; CDR3nt: TGTGCCAGCAGTCAGGGACAGCCGGAGACCCAGTACTTC; j_gene: TRBJ2-5; abundance: many; len: 13; v_gene: TRBV12-3/TRBV12-4; d_gene: TRBD1
CDR3aa: CASSLGSGKAYEQYF; CDR3nt: TGTGCCAGCAGCTTAGGGTCAGGGAAAGCCTACGAGCAGTACTTC; j_gene: TRBJ2-7; abundance: NA; len: 15; v_gene: TRBV7-2; d_gene: NA
CDR3aa: CASSLDRGFSYTF; CDR3nt: TGTGCCAGCAGCCTCGACAGGGGGTTTAGTTACACCTTC; j_gene: TRBJ1-2; abundance: NA; len: 13; v_gene: TRBV12-3/TRBV12-4; d_gene: TRBD1
CDR3aa: CASSESGGPQETQYF; CDR3nt: TGCGCCAGCAGTGAGTCCGGGGGCCCCCAAGAGACCCAGTACTTC; j_gene: TRBJ2-5; abundance: NA; len: 15; v_gene: TRBV10-1; d_gene: NA
CDR3aa: CASTTGDGANVLTF; CDR3nt: TGTGCCAGCACCACAGGGGACGGGGCCAACGTCCTGACTTTC; j_gene: TRBJ2-6; abundance: NA; len: 14; v_gene: TRBV6-1; d_gene: TRBD1
CDR3aa: CSAPLAGNTDTQYF; CDR3nt: TGCAGTGCTCCTCTAGCGGGGAACACAGATACGCAGTATTTT; j_gene: TRBJ2-3; abundance: few; len: 14; v_gene: TRBV20-1; d_gene: TRBD2
CDR3aa: CASSRDLNEKLFF; CDR3nt: TGCGCCAGCAGCCGGGACCTTAATGAAAAACTGTTTTTT; j_gene: TRBJ1-4; abundance: NA; len: 13; v_gene: TRBV5-1; d_gene: NA
CDR3aa: CASSYAGTQETQYF; CDR3nt: TGTGCCAGCAGTTACGCCGGGACTCAAGAGACCCAGTACTTC; j_gene: TRBJ2-5; abundance: few; len: 14; v_gene: TRBV7-2; d_gene: NA
CDR3aa: CASSKQGSGELFF; CDR3nt: TGTGCCAGCAGCAAGCAGGGATCCGGGGAGCTGTTTTTT; j_gene: TRBJ2-2; abundance: many; len: 13; v_gene: TRBV12-3/TRBV12-4; d_gene: NA
CDR3aa: CASWDRGANYGYTF; CDR3nt: TGTGCCAGCTGGGACAGGGGAGCTAACTATGGCTACACCTTC; j_gene: TRBJ1-2; abundance: few; len: 14; v_gene: TRBV12-3/TRBV12-4; d_gene: TRBD1
CDR3aa: CASSQGGGSPLHF; CDR3nt: TGCGCCAGCAGCCAAGGTGGGGGCTCACCCCTCCACTTT; j_gene: TRBJ1-6; abundance: few; len: 13; v_gene: TRBV4-1; d_gene: NA
CDR3aa: CASSIDSGTVNTEAFF; CDR3nt: TGTGCCAGTAGTATAGACTCCGGGACGGTCAACACTGAAGCTTTCTTT; j_gene: TRBJ1-1; abundance: NA; len: 16; v_gene: TRBV19; d_gene: NA
CDR3aa: CSASPGTGLYTEAFF; CDR3nt: TGCAGTGCTAGTCCCGGGACAGGGCTGTACACTGAAGCTTTCTTT; j_gene: TRBJ1-1; abundance: few; len: 15; v_gene: TRBV20-1; d_gene: TRBD1
CDR3aa: CASSWGVRETQYF; CDR3nt: TGTGCCAGCAGCTGGGGGGTCCGGGAGACCCAGTACTTC; j_gene: TRBJ2-5; abundance: few; len: 13; v_gene: TRBV5-5; d_gene: NA
CDR3aa: CASSLGRSTNTGELFF; CDR3nt: TGTGCCAGCAGCTTAGGGCGGAGCACGAACACCGGGGAGCTGTTTTTT; j_gene: TRBJ2-2; abundance: few; len: 16; v_gene: TRBV7-2; d_gene: NA
CDR3aa: CASSSGTGDFETEAFF; CDR3nt: TGTGCCAGCAGCTCCGGGACAGGGGACTTTGAAACTGAAGCTTTCTTT; j_gene: TRBJ1-1; abundance: few; len: 16; v_gene: TRBV7-9; d_gene: TRBD1
CDR3aa: CASARRGAGYNEQFF; CDR3nt: TGTGCCAGCGCCCGGCGGGGTGCGGGGTACAATGAGCAGTTCTTC; j_gene: TRBJ2-1; abundance: NA; len: 15; v_gene: TRBV6-4; d_gene: NA
CDR3aa: CSAVGRGTNTGELFF; CDR3nt: TGCAGCGCCGTAGGCCGGGGGACGAACACCGGGGAGCTGTTTTTT; j_gene: TRBJ2-2; abundance: few; len: 15; v_gene: TRBV29-1; d_gene: NA